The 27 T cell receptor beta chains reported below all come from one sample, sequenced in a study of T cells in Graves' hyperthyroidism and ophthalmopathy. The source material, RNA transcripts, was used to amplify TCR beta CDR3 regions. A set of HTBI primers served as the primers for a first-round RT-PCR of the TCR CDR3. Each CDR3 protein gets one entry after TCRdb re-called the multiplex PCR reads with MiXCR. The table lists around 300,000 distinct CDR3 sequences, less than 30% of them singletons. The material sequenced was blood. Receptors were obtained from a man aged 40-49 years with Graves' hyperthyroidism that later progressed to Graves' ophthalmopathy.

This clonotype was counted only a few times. The CDR3 spells CASSLSIGEQETQYF. The DNA for the CDR3 is TGTGCCAGCAGTCTGTCGATCGGAGAGCAAGAGACCCAGTACTTC. This chain connects TRBV27 to TRBJ2-5; D is unclear. V shed 5 bases and J shed 2 bases, with 15 bases lying between them. This CDR3 contains 15 residues. Germline lookup yields CDR1 MNHEY and CDR2 SMNVEV (reference sequence).

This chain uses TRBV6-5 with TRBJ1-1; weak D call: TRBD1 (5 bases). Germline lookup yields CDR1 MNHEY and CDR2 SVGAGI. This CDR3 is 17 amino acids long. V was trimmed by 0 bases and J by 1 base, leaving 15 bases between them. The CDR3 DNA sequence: TGTGCCAGCAGTTACTCGAAAGGGGTGCGATGGAACACTGAAGCTTTCTTT. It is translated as CASSYSKGVRWNTEAFF.

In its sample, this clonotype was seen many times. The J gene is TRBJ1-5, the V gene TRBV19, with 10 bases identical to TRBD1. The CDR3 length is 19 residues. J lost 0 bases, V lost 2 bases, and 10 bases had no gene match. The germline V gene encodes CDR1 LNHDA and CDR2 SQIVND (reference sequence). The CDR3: CASSIIRDRGRVSNQPQHF. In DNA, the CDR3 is TGTGCCAGTAGTATAATACGAGACAGGGGGCGTGTTAGCAATCAGCCCCAGCATTTT.

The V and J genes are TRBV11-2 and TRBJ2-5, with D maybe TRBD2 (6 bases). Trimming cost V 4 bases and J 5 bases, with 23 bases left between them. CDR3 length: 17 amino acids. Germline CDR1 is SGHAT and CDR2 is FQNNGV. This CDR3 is CASSSGVLAGVRETQYF. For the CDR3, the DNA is TGTGCCAGCAGCTCCGGGGTACTAGCTGGGGTTCGTGAGACCCAGTACTTC.

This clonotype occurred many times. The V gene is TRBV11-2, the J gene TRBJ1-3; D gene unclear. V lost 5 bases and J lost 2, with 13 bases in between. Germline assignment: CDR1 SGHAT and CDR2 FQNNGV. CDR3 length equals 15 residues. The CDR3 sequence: CASSPTAAAGNTIYF. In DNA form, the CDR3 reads TGTGCCAGCAGCCCCACGGCGGCAGCTGGAAACACCATATATTTT.

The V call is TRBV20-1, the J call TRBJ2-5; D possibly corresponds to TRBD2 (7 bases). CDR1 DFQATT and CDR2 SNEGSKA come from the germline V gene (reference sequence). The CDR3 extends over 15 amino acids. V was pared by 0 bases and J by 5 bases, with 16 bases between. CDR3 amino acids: CSARDRGRGRETQYF. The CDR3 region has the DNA TGCAGTGCTAGAGATCGAGGGAGGGGGAGGGAGACCCAGTACTTC.

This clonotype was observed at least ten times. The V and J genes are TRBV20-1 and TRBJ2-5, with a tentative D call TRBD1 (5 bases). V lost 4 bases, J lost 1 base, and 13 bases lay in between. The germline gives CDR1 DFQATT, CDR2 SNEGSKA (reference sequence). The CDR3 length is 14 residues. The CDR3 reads CSAKAETAQETQYF. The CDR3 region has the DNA TGCAGTGCTAAGGCTGAGACAGCCCAAGAGACCCAGTACTTC.

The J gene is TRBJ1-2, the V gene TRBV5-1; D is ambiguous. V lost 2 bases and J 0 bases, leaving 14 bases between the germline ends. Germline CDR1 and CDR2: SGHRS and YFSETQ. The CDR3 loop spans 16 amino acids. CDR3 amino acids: CASSFNGLPTNYGYTF. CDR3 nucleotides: TGCGCCAGCAGCTTCAACGGGCTGCCGACTAACTATGGCTACACCTTC.

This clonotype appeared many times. The CDR3 region has the DNA TGTGCCAGCAGCCCAAATCCTAAAGAGACCCAGTACTTC. Its protein product is CASSPNPKETQYF. The rearrangement joins TRBV7-3 to TRBJ2-5, with D unresolved. Germline loops: CDR1 SGHTA, CDR2 FQGTGA. Deletions cut 5 bases from V and 3 bases from J, with 10 bases between. This CDR3 is built from 13 residues.

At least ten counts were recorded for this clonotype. The CDR3 loop is CASSEGASNQPQHF. CDR3 in DNA: TGTGCCAGCAGTGAGGGGGCAAGCAATCAGCCCCAGCATTTT. The V gene is TRBV2, the J gene TRBJ1-5, with a possible D match to TRBD1 (6 bases). Looked up from germline, CDR1 is SNHLY and CDR2 is FYNNEI. V lost 3 bases, J lost 1 base, and 7 bases lay in between. The CDR3 covers 14 residues.

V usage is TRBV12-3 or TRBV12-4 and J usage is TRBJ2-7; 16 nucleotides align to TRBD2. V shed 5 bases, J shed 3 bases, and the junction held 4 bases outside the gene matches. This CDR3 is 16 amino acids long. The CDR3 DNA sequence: TGTGCCAGCAGTGGGACTAGCGGGAGGGCCTTCTACGAGCAGTACTTC. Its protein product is CASSGTSGRAFYEQYF.

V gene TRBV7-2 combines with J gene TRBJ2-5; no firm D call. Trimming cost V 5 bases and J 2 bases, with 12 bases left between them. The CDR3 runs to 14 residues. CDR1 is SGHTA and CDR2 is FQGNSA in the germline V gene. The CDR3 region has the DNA TGTGCCAGCAGCCTGTCGCCGACTCAAGAGACCCAGTACTTC. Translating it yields CASSLSPTQETQYF.

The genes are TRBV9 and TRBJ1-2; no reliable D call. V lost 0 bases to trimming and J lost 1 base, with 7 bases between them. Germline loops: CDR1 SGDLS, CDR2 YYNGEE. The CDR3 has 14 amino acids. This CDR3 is CASSVGINNYGYTF. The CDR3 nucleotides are TGTGCCAGCAGCGTAGGGATTAATAACTATGGCTACACCTTC.

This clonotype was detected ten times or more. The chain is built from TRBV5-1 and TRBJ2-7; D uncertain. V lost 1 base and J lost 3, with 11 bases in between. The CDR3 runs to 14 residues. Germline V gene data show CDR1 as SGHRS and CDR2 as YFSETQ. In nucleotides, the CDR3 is TGCGCCAGCAGCTTGAGACCAGTTTTCTACGAGCAGTACTTC. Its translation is CASSLRPVFYEQYF.

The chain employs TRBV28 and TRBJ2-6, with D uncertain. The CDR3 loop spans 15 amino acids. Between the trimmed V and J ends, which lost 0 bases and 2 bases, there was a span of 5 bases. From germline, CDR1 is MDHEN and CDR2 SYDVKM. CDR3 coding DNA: TGTGCCAGCAGTTTATGGTCTGCTGGGGCCAACGTCCTGACTTTC. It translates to CASSLWSAGANVLTF.

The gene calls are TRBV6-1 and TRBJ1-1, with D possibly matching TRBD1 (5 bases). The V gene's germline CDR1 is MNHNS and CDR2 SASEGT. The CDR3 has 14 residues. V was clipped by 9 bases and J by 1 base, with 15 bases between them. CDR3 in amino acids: CASRARDRNTEAFF. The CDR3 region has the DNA TGTGCCAGTAGGGCGCGGGACCGGAACACTGAAGCTTTCTTT.

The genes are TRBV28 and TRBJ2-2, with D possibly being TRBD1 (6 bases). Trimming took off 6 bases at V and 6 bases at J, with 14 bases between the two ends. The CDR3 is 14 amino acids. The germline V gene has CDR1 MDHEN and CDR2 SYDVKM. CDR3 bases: TGTGCCAGCAGAAGGGGACAAGTGGCCGGGGAGCTGTTTTTT. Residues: CASRRGQVAGELFF.

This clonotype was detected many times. The CDR3 bases are TGTGCCAGCAGCTTAATCTCCCGGGACACCTCCTACGAGCAGTACTTC. This sequence encodes CASSLISRDTSYEQYF. The gene calls are TRBV28 and TRBJ2-7; D possibly corresponds to TRBD1 (6 bases). The V end lost 6 bases, the J end lost 0 bases, and 18 bases lay between the germline ends. Looked up from germline, CDR1 is MDHEN and CDR2 is SYDVKM. The CDR3 covers 16 residues.

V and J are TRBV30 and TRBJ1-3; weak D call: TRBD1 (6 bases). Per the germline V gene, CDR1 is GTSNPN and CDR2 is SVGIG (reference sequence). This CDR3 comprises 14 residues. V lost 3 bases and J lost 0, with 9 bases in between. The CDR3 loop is CAWSRTVSGNTIYF. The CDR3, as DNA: TGTGCCTGGAGCAGGACAGTCTCTGGAAACACCATATATTTT.

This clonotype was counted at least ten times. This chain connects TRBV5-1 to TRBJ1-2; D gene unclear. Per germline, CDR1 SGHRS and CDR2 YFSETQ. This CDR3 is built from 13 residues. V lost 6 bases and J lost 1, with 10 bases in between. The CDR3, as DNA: TGCGCCAGCAACACCGGGAGTAACTATGGCTACACCTTC. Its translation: CASNTGSNYGYTF.

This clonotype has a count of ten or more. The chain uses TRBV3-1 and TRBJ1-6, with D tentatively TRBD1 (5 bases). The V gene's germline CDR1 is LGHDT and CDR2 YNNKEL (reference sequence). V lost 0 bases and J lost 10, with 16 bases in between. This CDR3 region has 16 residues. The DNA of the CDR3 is TGTGCCAGCAGCCAAGATAGGGCTACCCGGGGCTCACCCCTCCACTTT. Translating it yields CASSQDRATRGSPLHF.

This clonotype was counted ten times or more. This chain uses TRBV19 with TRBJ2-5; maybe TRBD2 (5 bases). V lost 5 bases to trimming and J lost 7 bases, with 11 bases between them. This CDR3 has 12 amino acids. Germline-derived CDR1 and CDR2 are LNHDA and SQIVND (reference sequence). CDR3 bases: TGTGCCAGTAGTTTCGGGGATGGGACCCAGTACTTC. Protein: CASSFGDGTQYF.

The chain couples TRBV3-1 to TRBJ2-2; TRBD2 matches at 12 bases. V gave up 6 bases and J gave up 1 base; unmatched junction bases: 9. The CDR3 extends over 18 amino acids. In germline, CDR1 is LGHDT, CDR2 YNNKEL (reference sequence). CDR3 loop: CASRPGLAGSMNTGELFF. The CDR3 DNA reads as TGTGCCAGCAGACCTGGACTAGCGGGAAGTATGAACACCGGGGAGCTGTTTTTT.

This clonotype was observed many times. This CDR3 reads CASSPLAGELSGELFF. The CDR3, as DNA: TGTGCCAGCTCACCTCTAGCGGGAGAGTTGTCCGGGGAGCTGTTTTTT. This chain joins TRBV18 and TRBJ2-2, with 10 bases that match TRBD2. CDR1 and CDR2 from the germline V gene are KGHSH and LQKENI. Losses at the gene ends were 3 bases for V and 6 bases for J; bases not matched to a gene: 7. This CDR3 comprises 16 residues.

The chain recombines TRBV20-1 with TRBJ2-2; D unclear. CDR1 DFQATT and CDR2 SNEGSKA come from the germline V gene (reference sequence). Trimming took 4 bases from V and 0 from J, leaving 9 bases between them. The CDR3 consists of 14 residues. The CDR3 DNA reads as TGCAGTGCTATTGAGACAACGAACACCGGGGAGCTGTTTTTT. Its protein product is CSAIETTNTGELFF.

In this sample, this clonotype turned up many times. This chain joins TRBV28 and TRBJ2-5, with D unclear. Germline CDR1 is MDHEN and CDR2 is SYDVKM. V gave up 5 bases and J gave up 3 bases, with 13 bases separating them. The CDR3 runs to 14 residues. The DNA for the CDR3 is TGTGCCAGCAGTCTTCAAGTTGTAAAAGAGACCCAGTACTTC. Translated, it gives CASSLQVVKETQYF.

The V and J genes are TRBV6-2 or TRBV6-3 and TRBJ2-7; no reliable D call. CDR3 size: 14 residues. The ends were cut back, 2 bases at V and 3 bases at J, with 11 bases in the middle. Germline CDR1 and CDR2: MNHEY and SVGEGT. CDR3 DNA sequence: TGTGCCAGCAGTTACGACGTCAAGAGCTACGAGCAGTACTTC. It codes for CASSYDVKSYEQYF.